The 13 T cell receptor beta chains presented below share a single source sample, sequenced in a study of blood T cell repertoires in COVID-19. This table comes from immunoSEQ multiplex PCR, and its TCRdb copy is limited to in-frame clones, with some not included. The sample consists of 90,000 to 140,000 clones, 81% of them appearing once. The sequenced sample consisted of peripheral blood. The receptor source for this set is a woman in her 70s with acute or convalescent COVID-19.

The J gene is TRBJ2-5, the V gene TRBV12-3 or TRBV12-4; no clear D. The ends were cut back, 1 base at V and 1 base at J, with 4 bases in the middle. This CDR3 contains 13 residues. For the CDR3, the DNA is TGTGCCAGCAGTTTAGGAGGCCAAGAGACCCAGTACTTC. Translated: CASSLGGQETQYF.

CDR3 in amino acids: CASSFFPDRGQPQHF. CDR3 nucleotide sequence: TGTGCCAGCAGCTTTTTTCCCGACAGGGGGCAGCCCCAGCATTTT. V usage is TRBV5-8 and J usage is TRBJ1-5, with 9 nucleotides matching TRBD1. V trimming: 2 bases; J trimming: 7 bases; junction bases outside the gene matches: 7. This CDR3 region has 15 residues. Per germline, CDR1 SGHTS and CDR2 YDEGEE.

A word on this clone: The junction departs from the called germline gene at one end, perhaps through a read error. V usage is TRBV29-1 and J usage is TRBJ1-2; perhaps TRBD1 as D (6 bases). From germline, CDR1 is SQVTM and CDR2 ANQGSEA. CDR3 length: 15 residues. The CDR3 coding sequence is TGCCGCGTTGAGGGGGGGAAAGCGCGGGGCTATGGCTACACCTTC. This encodes CRVEGGKARGYGYTF.

This clone was seen a single time. The chain's CDR3 is CASSASRVPSTDTQYF. CDR3 DNA sequence: TGTGCCAGCAGCGCCTCCAGGGTACCCAGCACAGATACGCAGTATTTT. This chain uses TRBV7-8 with TRBJ2-3, with a weak D call TRBD1 (5 bases). This CDR3 has 16 residues. Germline lookup yields CDR1 SGHVS and CDR2 FQNEAQ. V dropped 5 bases and J dropped 0 bases, with 15 bases sitting between them.

The rearrangement links TRBV3-1 (or the pseudogene TRBV3-2) to TRBJ2-1, with 10 nucleotides matching TRBD2. Germline V gene data show CDR1 as LGHDT and CDR2 as YNNKEL (reference sequence). CDR3 length equals 17 residues. With V trimmed by 0 bases and J by 7 bases, 9 bases remained unmatched. The CDR3 reads CASSQDPGLASRNEQFF. The CDR3 DNA reads TGTGCCAGCAGCCAAGACCCGGGACTAGCGTCTCGAAATGAGCAGTTCTTC.

This rearrangement joins TRBV12-3 or TRBV12-4 to TRBJ2-2; the D gene is possibly TRBD1 (5 bases). Trimming left V 7 bases short and J 6 bases short, with 6 bases between. The CDR3 is 11 residues long. The CDR3 reads CASIGAGELFF. CDR3 nucleotides: TGTGCCAGCATAGGGGCCGGGGAGCTGTTTTTT.

The sample holds a few counts of this clone. The chain couples TRBV19 to TRBJ2-1; the D is unclear. The V gene's germline CDR1 is LNHDA and CDR2 SQIVND (reference sequence). The CDR3 spans 13 residues. Trimming stripped 6 bases from V and 0 bases from J, with 6 bases between. CDR3 DNA sequence: TGTGCCAGTAGGGGCAGCTCCTACAATGAGCAGTTCTTC. Translation gives CASRGSSYNEQFF.

This clone was picked up one time. V and J are TRBV29-1 and TRBJ2-3; TRBD1 is a possible D gene (5 bases). The CDR3 has 15 residues. V lost 7 bases to trimming and J lost 0 bases, with 17 bases between them. Germline V gives CDR1 SQVTM, CDR2 ANQGSEA. CDR3 protein: CSAQRRAGSTDTQYF. Here the CDR3 DNA reads TGCAGCGCCCAACGCAGGGCCGGGAGCACAGATACGCAGTATTTT.

The chain employs TRBV10-3 and TRBJ1-5; maybe TRBD1 (5 bases). The CDR3 totals 15 residues. Trimming shortened V by 6 bases and J by 5 bases, and 17 bases separated the two germline ends. Germline values: CDR1 ENHRY, CDR2 SYGVKD. CDR3 DNA: TGTGCCATCAGCATGGGGGACTTACAAGATCAGCCCCAGCATTTT. This sequence encodes CAISMGDLQDQPQHF.

The chain uses TRBV5-6 and TRBJ2-7; perhaps TRBD1 as D (6 bases). V was cut by 0 bases and J by 5 bases, with 15 bases left in between. The CDR3 loop spans 15 amino acids. Germline-derived CDR1 and CDR2 are SGHDT and YYEEEE. The CDR3 spells CASSLVVTGNDEQYF. CDR3 sequence (DNA): TGTGCCAGCAGCTTGGTTGTGACAGGAAATGACGAGCAGTACTTC.

This clone has only one observation. The chain recombines TRBV6-2 or TRBV6-3 with TRBJ2-7; possibly TRBD2 for D (5 bases). The V and J ends lost 6 bases and 2 bases respectively, with 11 bases between them. CDR3 length equals 13 residues. Germline V gene data show CDR1 as MNHEY and CDR2 as SVGEGT. The CDR3 nucleotides are TGTGCCAGCAGCGGACTGACGACCTACGAGCAGTACTTC. Translated: CASSGLTTYEQYF.

The chain uses TRBV30 and TRBJ1-2; D remains unclear. This CDR3 contains 13 residues. V was shortened by 2 bases and J by 3 bases, with 10 bases between the two germline ends. CDR1 is GTSNPN and CDR2 is SVGIG in the germline V gene (reference sequence). The CDR3 nucleotides read TGTGCCTGGAGTAAAGGGCGGGACTATGGCTACACCTTC. This translates into CAWSKGRDYGYTF.

This clone was observed a single time. The chain links TRBV10-3 to TRBJ2-1, with 10 nucleotides matching TRBD2. Losses at the gene ends were 4 bases for V and 8 bases for J; bases not matched to a gene: 11. Germline values: CDR1 ENHRY, CDR2 SYGVKD. This CDR3 is built from 16 residues. CDR3 sequence (DNA): TGTGCCATCAGTGCTGGAGCGGGGGGGCTTTTTTATGAGCAGTTCTTC. Encoded protein: CAISAGAGGLFYEQFF.